This TCR beta chain was recovered during a study of identical twins. Template switching added a universal primer binding site, and final cDNA carried unique molecular identifiers. TCRdb itself ran the 5' RACE reads through MiXCR, one entry per CDR3 protein. The sample lists fewer than 250,000 distinct CDR3 sequences; 9.4% were seen once. V was trimmed by 2 bases and J by 1 base, leaving 9 bases between them. The CDR3 has 15 residues. Germline lookup yields CDR1 SGHDT and CDR2 YYEEEE. This clonotype was recorded many times. As yet, its antigen is unknown. Broader study findings: Out-of-frame alpha sequences shared by twins were enriched for low generation probability. Whereas memory repertoires showed no such difference, abundant cord blood beta clonotypes carried fewer insertions. The presence of invariant MAIT and iNKT cells could partly confound analyses of zero-insertion sequences.

The clonotype comes from a woman aged 18-29 years in good health. This chain joins TRBV5-6 and TRBJ2-2; D gene ambiguous. The sample consisted of memory (CD45RO+) T cells sorted from blood. Written as DNA, the CDR3 is TGTGCCAGCAGCTTTGGTTATGGGAACACCGGGGAGCTGTTTTTT. Translation gives CASSFGYGNTGELFF.